Listed here are 12 T cell receptor beta chains from one sample, sequenced in a study of cytomegalovirus exposure and HLA in healthy donors. PCR used 60 Vbeta primers and 13 Jbeta primers. Method: immunoSEQ multiplex PCR; TCRdb's copy keeps in-frame clones and lacks some. The data show about 240,000 clones, roughly 84% seen once. Sequenced: PBMCs. Every receptor here comes from a girl aged 2-10 years in good health and CMV-seronegative.

V is TRBV4-1 and J is TRBJ2-2; 10 nucleotides agree with TRBD2. V was clipped by 5 bases and J by 5 bases; unmatched bases: 5. The CDR3 contains 15 residues. Per the germline V gene, CDR1 is MGHRA and CDR2 is YSYEKL. CDR3 sequence reads: CASSESGGATGELFF. CDR3 bases: TGCGCCAGCAGCGAAAGCGGGGGGGCGACCGGGGAGCTGTTTTTT.

This chain uses TRBV6-6 with TRBJ1-2; 7 nucleotides agree with TRBD1. Looked up from germline, CDR1 is MNHNY and CDR2 is SVGAGI (reference sequence). This CDR3 comprises 16 residues. Germline trimming cut 0 bases from V and 7 bases from J; bases unmatched to any gene: 11. The DNA for the CDR3 is TGTGCCAGCAGTTACTCGCGAGGGGGCGCTTCCGGTGGCTACACCTTC. Its protein product is CASSYSRGGASGGYTF.

J is TRBJ2-5 and V is TRBV28; 7 bases map to TRBD1. CDR3 size: 13 residues. V dropped 8 bases and J dropped 2; count of bases not matched to a gene: 5. Germline V gene lookup returns CDR1 MDHEN and CDR2 SYDVKM. CDR3 sequence (DNA): TGTGCCAGCCTACTACAGGGGCAAGAGACCCAGTACTTC. As protein: CASLLQGQETQYF.

The CDR3 bases are TGCGCCACGACAAGGGGAAACACTGAAGCTTTCTTT. Translated: CATTRGNTEAFF. This chain links TRBV10-2 with TRBJ1-1, with a weak D call TRBD1 (5 bases). The CDR3 sequence is 12 residues long. The V gene lost 10 bases and the J gene lost 2 bases, with 11 bases spanning the gap. Germline V gene lookup returns CDR1 WSHSY and CDR2 SAAADI.

This clone was recorded only once. The CDR3 nucleotides are TGTGCCAGTAGTATCGGGGAGGGGTATGGCTACACCTTC. This translates into CASSIGEGYGYTF. The chain recombines TRBV19 with TRBJ1-2, with D possibly being TRBD1 (5 bases). CDR1 LNHDA and CDR2 SQIVND come from the germline V gene (reference sequence). Trimming left V 3 bases short and J 5 bases short, with 10 bases between. CDR3 length: 13 residues.

The chain carries TRBV21-1 and TRBJ1-1; the tabulated D call, TRBD1, remains unverified against the DNA. TRBV21-1 constitutes a pseudogene. The CDR3 is 16 amino acids. The CDR3 DNA reads as TGTGCCAGCAGGAATCTCTTACAGGGCGATAACACTGAAGCTTTCTTT. Translation gives CASRNLLQGDNTEAFF.

The chain joins TRBV29-1 to TRBJ1-2; 10 positions agree with TRBD1. The CDR3 loop spans 14 amino acids. Germline trimming cut 5 bases from V and 5 bases from J; bases unmatched to any gene: 8. Germline CDR1 reads SQVTM; CDR2 reads ANQGSEA. The CDR3 coding sequence is TGCAGCGTTACCTGGGACAGGGGAAAGTATGGCTACACCTTC. Its protein is CSVTWDRGKYGYTF.

The V gene is TRBV11-3, the J gene TRBJ2-1, with 8 bases identical to TRBD1. Germline CDR1 and CDR2: SGHNT and YENEEA. V lost 4 bases and J lost 3; bases outside the gene matches: 5. The CDR3 runs 15 residues. The CDR3 protein is CASSWGQASYNEQFF. Written as DNA, the CDR3 is TGTGCCAGCAGCTGGGGACAGGCCAGCTACAATGAGCAGTTCTTC.

This chain connects TRBV29-1 to TRBJ2-1; TRBD1 matches 7 bases. J lost 6 bases, V lost 1 base, and 9 bases had no gene match. The germline CDR1 and CDR2 sequences are SQVTM and ANQGSEA. The length of the CDR3 is 15 residues. The CDR3: CSVEANRGSPNEQFF. CDR3 DNA sequence: TGCAGCGTTGAAGCTAACAGGGGATCCCCCAATGAGCAGTTCTTC.

The V call is TRBV7-9, the J call TRBJ2-3; 10 bases are a match to TRBD2. Unmatched junction bases numbered 3, after V lost 5 bases and J lost 1 base. This CDR3 region has 15 residues. Germline CDR1 and CDR2: SEHNR and FQNEAQ (reference sequence). In DNA, the CDR3 is TGTGCCAGCAGCGCCGGGACTAGCGGCACAGATACGCAGTATTTT. Protein: CASSAGTSGTDTQYF.

The chain is built from TRBV29-1 and TRBJ2-3; D ambiguous. The CDR3 covers 16 residues. Per the germline V gene, CDR1 is SQVTM and CDR2 is ANQGSEA. V gave up 4 bases and J gave up 1 base, with 18 bases separating them. For the CDR3, the DNA is TGCAGCGTTGGACGATCGGGTCTATCCCGCACAGATACGCAGTATTTT. Protein: CSVGRSGLSRTDTQYF.

This clone was seen only a few times. The chain's CDR3 is CASSQGTIRAGANVLTF. CDR3 nucleotides: TGTGCCAGCAGCCAGGGGACCATCAGGGCTGGGGCCAACGTCCTGACTTTC. V and J are TRBV5-4 and TRBJ2-6; D might be TRBD1 (6 bases). The CDR3 sequence is 17 residues long. Germline V lookup: CDR1 SGHNT, CDR2 YYREEE (reference sequence). The V and J ends lost 4 bases and 2 bases respectively, with 16 bases between them.